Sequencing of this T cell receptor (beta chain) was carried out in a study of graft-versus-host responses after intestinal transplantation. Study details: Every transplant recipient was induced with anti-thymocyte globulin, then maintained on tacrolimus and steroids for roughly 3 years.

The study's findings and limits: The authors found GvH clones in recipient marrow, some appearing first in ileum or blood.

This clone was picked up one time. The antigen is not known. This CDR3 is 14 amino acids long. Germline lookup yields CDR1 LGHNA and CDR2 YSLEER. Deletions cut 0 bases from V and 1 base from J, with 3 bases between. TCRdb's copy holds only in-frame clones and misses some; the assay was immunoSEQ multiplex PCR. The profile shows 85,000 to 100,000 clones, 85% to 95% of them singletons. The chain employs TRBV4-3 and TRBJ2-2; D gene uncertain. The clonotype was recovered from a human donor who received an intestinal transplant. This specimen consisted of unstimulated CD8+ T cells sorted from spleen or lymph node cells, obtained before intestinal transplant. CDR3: CASSQDRNTGELFF. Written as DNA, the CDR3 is TGCGCCAGCAGCCAAGATAGGAACACCGGGGAGCTGTTTTTT.